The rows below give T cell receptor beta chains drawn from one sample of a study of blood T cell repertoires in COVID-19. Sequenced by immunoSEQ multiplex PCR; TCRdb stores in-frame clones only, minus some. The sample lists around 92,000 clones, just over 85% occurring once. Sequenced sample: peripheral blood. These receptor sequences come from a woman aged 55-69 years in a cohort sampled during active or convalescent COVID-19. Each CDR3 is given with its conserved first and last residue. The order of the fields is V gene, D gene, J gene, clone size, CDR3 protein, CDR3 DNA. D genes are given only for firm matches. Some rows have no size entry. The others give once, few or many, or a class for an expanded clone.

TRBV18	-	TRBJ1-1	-	CASSPPGHTMNTEAFF	TGTGCCAGCTCACCACCGGGACACACCATGAACACTGAAGCTTTCTTT
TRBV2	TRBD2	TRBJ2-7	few	CASSIQGGTYEQYF	TGTGCCAGCAGCATCCAGGGAGGGACCTACGAGCAGTACTTC
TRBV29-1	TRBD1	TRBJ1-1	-	CSVGGTGAPAFF	TGCAGCGTTGGCGGGACAGGGGCTCCGGCTTTCTTT
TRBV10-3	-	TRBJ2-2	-	CAINSRGVEAGELFF	TGTGCCATCAATAGCAGGGGAGTTGAAGCTGGGGAGCTGTTTTTT
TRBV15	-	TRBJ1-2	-	CATSGPGPGGYTF	TGTGCCACCAGCGGGCCGGGCCCGGGAGGCTACACCTTC
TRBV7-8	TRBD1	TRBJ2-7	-	CASSFASIFRQGSTYEQYF	TGTGCCAGCAGCTTCGCCTCTATTTTCCGACAGGGCTCGACCTACGAGCAGTACTTC
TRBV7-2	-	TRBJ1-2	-	CASSLERANYGYTF	TGTGCCAGCAGCTTAGAAAGAGCTAACTATGGCTACACCTTC
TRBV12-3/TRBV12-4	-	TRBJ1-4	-	CASRSEDEKLFF	TGTGCCAGCAGATCAGAAGATGAAAAACTGTTTTTT
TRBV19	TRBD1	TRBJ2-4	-	CASSKIQGAENIQYF	TGTGCCAGTAGCAAAATACAGGGGGCAGAAAACATTCAGTACTTC
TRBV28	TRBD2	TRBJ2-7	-	CASSRIIGTSDYEQYF	TGTGCCAGCAGTCGTATTATCGGGACTAGCGACTACGAGCAGTACTTC
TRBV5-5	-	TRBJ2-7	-	CASSLSAGSYEQYF	TGTGCCAGCAGCTTATCCGCGGGCTCCTACGAGCAGTACTTC
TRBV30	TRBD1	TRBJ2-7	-	CAWNGQGVIYEQYF	TGTGCCTGGAACGGACAGGGGGTAATCTACGAGCAGTACTTC
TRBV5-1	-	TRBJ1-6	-	CASTQGSHNSPLHF	TGCGCCAGCACCCAGGGTTCCCATAATTCACCCCTCCACTTT
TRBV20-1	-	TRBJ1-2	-	CSAGGYNGYTF	TGCAGTGCTGGGGGGTACAATGGCTACACCTTC
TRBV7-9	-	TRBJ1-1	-	CASTPGQPDTEAFF	TGTGCCAGCACCCCCGGACAGCCTGACACTGAAGCTTTCTTT
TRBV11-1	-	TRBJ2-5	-	CASSPPLRETQYF	TGTGCCAGCAGCCCCCCTCTCCGAGAGACCCAGTACTTC
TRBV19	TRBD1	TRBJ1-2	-	CASSTGQGHYGYTF	TGTGCCAGTAGCACGGGACAGGGTCACTATGGCTACACCTTC
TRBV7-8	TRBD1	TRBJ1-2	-	CASSLANPGTESYTF	TGTGCCAGCAGCTTAGCGAATCCCGGGACAGAATCCTACACCTTC
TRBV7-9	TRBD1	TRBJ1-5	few	CASSLRDRGNQPQHF	TGTGCCAGCAGCTTACGCGACAGGGGAAATCAGCCCCAGCATTTT
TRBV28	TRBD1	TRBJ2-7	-	CASKKRQGTYEQYF	TGTGCCAGCAAAAAGCGACAGGGCACCTACGAGCAGTACTTC
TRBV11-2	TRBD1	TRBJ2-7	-	CATVFTGTGAGEQYF	TGTGCCACCGTCTTTACCGGGACAGGGGCGGGGGAGCAGTACTTC
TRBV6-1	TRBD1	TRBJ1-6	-	CASSEATGLGSPLHF	TGTGCCAGCAGTGAAGCGACAGGGCTAGGGTCACCCCTCCACTTT
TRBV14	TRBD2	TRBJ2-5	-	CASSQGLLAGRETQYF	TGTGCCAGCAGCCAAGGACTCCTAGCGGGGAGAGAGACCCAGTACTTC
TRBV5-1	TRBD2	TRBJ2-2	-	CASSLREVSSGELFF	TGCGCCAGCAGCTTGCGGGAGGTTTCCTCCGGGGAGCTGTTTTTT
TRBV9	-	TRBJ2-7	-	CASSVGGTYYEQYF	TGTGCCAGCAGCGTAGGCGGGACCTACTACGAGCAGTACTTC
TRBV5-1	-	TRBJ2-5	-	CASSLQGQQETQYF	TGCGCCAGCAGCCTCCAGGGGCAGCAAGAGACCCAGTACTTC
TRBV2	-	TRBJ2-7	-	CASREQGRLSYEQYF	TGTGCCAGCAGGGAACAGGGCCGCCTCTCCTACGAGCAGTACTTC
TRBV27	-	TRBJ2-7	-	CASSPQGWEQYF	TGTGCCAGCAGTCCACAGGGATGGGAGCAGTACTTC
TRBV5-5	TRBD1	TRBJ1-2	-	CASSLSDRANGYTF	TGTGCCAGCAGCTTGAGTGACAGGGCGAATGGCTACACCTTC
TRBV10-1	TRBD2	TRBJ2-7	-	CASSVGTSGRIYEYEQYF	TGCGCCAGCAGTGTAGGGACTAGCGGGAGAATATACGAGTACGAGCAGTACTTC
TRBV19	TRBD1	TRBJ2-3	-	CASNDRVTDTQYF	TGTGCCAGTAACGACAGGGTAACAGATACGCAGTATTTT
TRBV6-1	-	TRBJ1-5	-	CASSDRKGHSSNQPQHF	TGTGCCAGCAGTGATCGAAAGGGACACAGTAGCAATCAGCCCCAGCATTTT
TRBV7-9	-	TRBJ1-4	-	CASSTAGGSEKLFF	TGTGCCAGCAGCACCGCCGGCGGGAGTGAAAAACTGTTTTTT
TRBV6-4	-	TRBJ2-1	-	CASSAGNEQFF	TGTGCCAGCAGTGCGGGGAATGAGCAGTTCTTC
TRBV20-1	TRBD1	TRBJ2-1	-	CSASKPPGQYNEQFF	TGCAGTGCTAGTAAGCCCCCGGGACAGTACAATGAGCAGTTCTTC
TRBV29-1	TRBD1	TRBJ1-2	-	CSVQEQGGSYGYTF	TGCAGCGTTCAAGAACAGGGGGGATCTTATGGCTACACCTTC
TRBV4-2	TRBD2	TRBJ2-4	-	CASSQDLGTSGGREDIQYF	TGTGCCAGCAGCCAAGATCTTGGGACTAGCGGGGGGCGGGAGGACATTCAGTACTTC
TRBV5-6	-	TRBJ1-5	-	CASSLAFGSNQPQHF	TGTGCCAGCAGCTTGGCCTTTGGCAGCAATCAGCCCCAGCATTTT
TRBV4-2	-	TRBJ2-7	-	CASSQGVSHEQYF	TGTGCCAGCAGCCAAGGGGTTAGCCACGAGCAGTACTTC
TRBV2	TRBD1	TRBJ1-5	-	CASTQGALGNQPQHF	TGTGCCAGCACACAGGGGGCATTGGGCAATCAGCCCCAGCATTTT
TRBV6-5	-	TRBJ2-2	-	CASSYSQGLDTGELFF	TGTGCCAGCAGTTACTCCCAGGGGTTGGACACCGGGGAGCTGTTTTTT
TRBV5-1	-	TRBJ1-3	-	CASSLGDFSGNTIYF	TGCGCCAGCAGCTTGGGGGACTTCTCTGGAAACACCATATATTTT
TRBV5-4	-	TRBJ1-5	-	CATQTDSNQPQHF	TGTGCCACGCAGACAGATAGCAATCAGCCCCAGCATTTT
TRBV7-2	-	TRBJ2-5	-	CASSLVAAYQETQYF	TGTGCCAGCAGCTTAGTTGCGGCGTACCAAGAGACCCAGTACTTC
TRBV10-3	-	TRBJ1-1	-	CAISERRGVDTEAFF	TGTGCCATCAGTGAGCGGAGAGGTGTAGACACTGAAGCTTTCTTT
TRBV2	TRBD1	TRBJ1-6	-	CASSTLTGGNSPLHF	TGTGCCAGCAGTACTTTGACAGGGGGGAATTCACCCCTCCACTTT
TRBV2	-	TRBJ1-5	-	CASRGPAGQPQHF	TGTGCCAGCAGAGGACCCGCGGGACAGCCCCAGCATTTT
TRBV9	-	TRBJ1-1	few	CASSVGKGLNTEAFF	TGTGCCAGCAGCGTAGGAAAGGGGTTGAACACTGAAGCTTTCTTT
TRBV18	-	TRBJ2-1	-	CASSTPGGLYNEQFF	TGTGCCAGCTCAACTCCTGGCGGCCTCTACAATGAGCAGTTCTTC
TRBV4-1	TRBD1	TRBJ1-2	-	CASSQESVGTGGGYGYTF	TGCGCCAGCAGCCAAGAATCTGTTGGGACAGGGGGAGGCTATGGCTACACCTTC
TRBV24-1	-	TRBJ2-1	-	CALGQWLGEQFF	TGTGCCCTAGGACAGTGGTTAGGTGAGCAGTTCTTC
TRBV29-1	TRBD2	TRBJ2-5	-	CSVGPEGGGTIETQYF	TGCAGCGTCGGCCCCGAGGGCGGGGGGACTATAGAGACCCAGTACTTC
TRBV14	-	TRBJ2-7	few	CASSPIGQFPYEQYF	TGTGCCAGCAGTCCAATTGGACAGTTCCCCTACGAGCAGTACTTC
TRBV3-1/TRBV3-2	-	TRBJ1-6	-	CASSPGIPHSPLHF	TGTGCCAGCAGCCCCGGGATACCACATTCACCCCTCCACTTT
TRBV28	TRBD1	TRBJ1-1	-	CASRSLGQGYQAFF	TGTGCCAGCAGGAGTTTGGGACAGGGTTACCAAGCTTTCTTT
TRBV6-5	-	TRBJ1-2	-	CASRRDNWDGYTF	TGTGCCAGCAGGCGCGACAATTGGGATGGCTACACCTTC
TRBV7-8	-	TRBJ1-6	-	CASSSRYSYNSPLHF	TGTGCCAGCAGCTCCCGTTACTCCTATAATTCACCCCTCCACTTT
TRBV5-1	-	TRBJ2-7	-	CASSTDYEQYF	TGCGCCAGCAGCACAGATTACGAGCAGTACTTC
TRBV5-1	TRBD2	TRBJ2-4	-	CASSLGLAGGLKNIQYF	TGCGCCAGCAGCTTGGGACTAGCGGGGGGCCTCAAAAACATTCAGTACTTC